These 14 T cell receptor beta chains were sequenced from one sample in a study of blood T cell repertoires in COVID-19. Data came from immunoSEQ multiplex PCR; TCRdb stores just in-frame clones and leaves some out. The profile covers about 200,000 clones, with approximately 90% appearing a single time and roughly 6.2% taken by the ten largest. Sequenced material: peripheral blood. The receptors were sampled from a man aged 60 to 69 who had recovered from COVID-19.

V gene TRBV6-5 combines with J gene TRBJ1-1, with 10 nucleotides matching TRBD1. The CDR3 runs 15 residues. Per the germline V gene, CDR1 is MNHEY and CDR2 is SVGAGI. With 0 bases clipped from V and 10 bases from J, the junction kept 8 bases outside the gene matches. Here the CDR3 DNA reads TGTGCCAGCAGTTACTCGGTGACAGGGGGCTCAGGAGCTTTCTTT. Its translation is CASSYSVTGGSGAFF.

The chain is built from TRBV5-6 and TRBJ1-4; tentative D call: TRBD1 (5 bases). The CDR3 length is 16 residues. V gave up 0 bases and J gave up 0 bases, with 9 bases separating them. Germline CDR1 SGHDT, CDR2 YYEEEE. This chain's CDR3 is CASSLEGQATNEKLFF. CDR3 DNA sequence: TGTGCCAGCAGCTTGGAGGGGCAGGCAACTAATGAAAAACTGTTTTTT.

The chain couples TRBV9 to TRBJ2-1; 8 bases agree with TRBD2. V lost 0 bases and J lost 0; bases outside the gene matches: 5. Germline V lookup: CDR1 SGDLS, CDR2 YYNGEE. There are 17 residues in the CDR3. In nucleotides, the CDR3 is TGTGCCAGCAGCGTAGAAAGCGGGGGAAGCTCCTACAATGAGCAGTTCTTC. It codes for CASSVESGGSSYNEQFF.

The chain recombines TRBV5-1 with TRBJ2-3; D call uncertain. V was pared by 0 bases and J by 2 bases, with 10 bases between. Germline-derived CDR1 and CDR2 are SGHRS and YFSETQ. This CDR3 has 15 amino acids. The CDR3 is CASSLVGSDTDTQYF. CDR3 bases: TGCGCCAGCAGCTTGGTTGGCAGCGACACAGATACGCAGTATTTT.

V and J are TRBV27 and TRBJ2-3; 8 bases align to TRBD1. The trim removed 3 bases at V and 0 bases at J, leaving 8 bases unmatched. This CDR3 has 17 residues. Germline V gene sequence: CDR1 MNHEY, CDR2 SMNVEV (reference sequence). The CDR3 protein is CASSFPGQVSSTDTQYF. The CDR3 DNA sequence: TGTGCCAGCAGTTTCCCGGGACAGGTCTCTAGCACAGATACGCAGTATTTT.

The V and J genes are TRBV28 and TRBJ2-3; possibly TRBD2 for D (5 bases). There are 16 residues in the CDR3. Germline CDR1 reads MDHEN; CDR2 reads SYDVKM. V was cut by 4 bases and J by 1 base, with 15 bases left in between. The DNA for the CDR3 is TGTGCCAGCAGTTCTACGGCGGGCCGCGGCACAGATACGCAGTATTTT. It encodes CASSSTAGRGTDTQYF.

The chain has TRBV6-5 and TRBJ2-3; possible D gene TRBD2, 5 bases. Trimming removed 7 bases at V and 4 bases at J, with 18 bases between. Germline V gene data show CDR1 as MNHEY and CDR2 as SVGAGI. This CDR3 region has 15 residues. CDR3 protein: CASTDGGHTADTQYF. The CDR3 nucleotides are TGTGCCAGCACCGACGGAGGCCACACCGCAGATACGCAGTATTTT.

The J gene is TRBJ1-4, the V gene TRBV19; D uncertain. CDR3 length: 12 residues. The V end lost 3 bases, the J end lost 6 bases, and 5 bases lay between the germline ends. The V gene's germline CDR1 is LNHDA and CDR2 SQIVND (reference sequence). CDR3 sequence reads: CASSIVYEKLFF. Written as DNA, the CDR3 is TGTGCCAGTAGTATTGTATATGAAAAACTGTTTTTT.

The rearrangement joins TRBV5-1 to TRBJ2-1, with 10 bases identical to TRBD2. V lost 3 bases to trimming and J lost 3 bases; unmatched junction nucleotides: 9. The CDR3 loop spans 17 amino acids. Germline values: CDR1 SGHRS, CDR2 YFSETQ. CDR3 sequence (DNA): TGCGCCAGCAGCTGGCCCCCACTAGCGGGGATCTACAATGAGCAGTTCTTC. It translates to CASSWPPLAGIYNEQFF.

The chain recombines TRBV27 with TRBJ2-5, with D perhaps TRBD1 (6 bases). CDR1 is MNHEY and CDR2 is SMNVEV in the germline V gene (reference sequence). The CDR3 covers 14 residues. V lost 5 bases and J lost 4, with 14 bases in between. The CDR3 here is CASSTHRVGETQYF. Written as DNA, the CDR3 is TGTGCCAGCAGTACTCACAGGGTCGGAGAGACCCAGTACTTC.

This CDR3 reads CASSPQQGSGGYTF. The DNA of the CDR3 is TGTGCCAGCTCACCACAACAGGGTTCGGGTGGCTACACCTTC. The rearrangement joins TRBV18 to TRBJ1-2; the D gene is possibly TRBD1 (6 bases). The CDR3 extends over 14 amino acids. Germline values: CDR1 KGHSH, CDR2 LQKENI. Trimming shortened V by 1 base and J by 7 bases, and 13 bases separated the two germline ends.

The chain employs TRBV19 and TRBJ1-2; TRBD1 matches at 11 bases. The CDR3 length is 13 residues. J was trimmed by 7 bases and V by 4 bases; bases with no gene match: 2. CDR1 and CDR2 from the germline V gene are LNHDA and SQIVND (reference sequence). The chain's CDR3 is CASSRTGGPGYTF. In DNA form, the CDR3 reads TGTGCCAGTAGTAGGACAGGGGGCCCTGGCTACACCTTC.

The chain uses TRBV2 and TRBJ2-7; the D gene is possibly TRBD1 (6 bases). Germline V gene data show CDR1 as SNHLY and CDR2 as FYNNEI. This CDR3 contains 12 residues. The ends were cut back, 6 bases at V and 5 bases at J, with 11 bases in the middle. CDR3 amino acids: CASSGTGNEQYF. DNA of the CDR3: TGTGCCAGCAGCGGTACAGGGAACGAGCAGTACTTC.

This chain uses TRBV11-3 with TRBJ1-1, with D unresolved. Between the trimmed V and J ends, which lost 5 bases and 1 base, there was a span of 8 bases. This CDR3 comprises 13 residues. Looked up from germline, CDR1 is SGHNT and CDR2 is YENEEA. Here the CDR3 reads CASSAGQNTEAFF. Written as DNA, the CDR3 is TGTGCCAGCAGCGCTGGCCAGAACACTGAAGCTTTCTTT.